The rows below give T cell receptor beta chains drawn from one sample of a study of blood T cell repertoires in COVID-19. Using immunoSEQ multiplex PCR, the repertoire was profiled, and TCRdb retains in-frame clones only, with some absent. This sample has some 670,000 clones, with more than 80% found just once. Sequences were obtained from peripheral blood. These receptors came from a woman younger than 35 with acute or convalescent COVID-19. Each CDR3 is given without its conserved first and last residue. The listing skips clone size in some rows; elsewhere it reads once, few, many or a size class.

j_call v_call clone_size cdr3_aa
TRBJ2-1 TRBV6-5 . ASSSASRGSPSEQF
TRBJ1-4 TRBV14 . ASSQDPVRQGDEKLF
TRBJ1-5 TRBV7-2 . ASSLWDSINQPQH
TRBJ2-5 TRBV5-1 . ASSLEQAQY
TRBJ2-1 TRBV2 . ASSFPDRDRYEQF
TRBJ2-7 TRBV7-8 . ASSVSGGAYEQY
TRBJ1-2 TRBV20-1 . SASAGRGPGDYGYT
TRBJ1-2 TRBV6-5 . ASSLYSNSYGYT
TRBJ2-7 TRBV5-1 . ASSWGQGVYEQY
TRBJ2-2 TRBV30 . AWSVGVNTGELF
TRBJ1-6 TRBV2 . ASSDKGPVNSPLH
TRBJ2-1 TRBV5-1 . ASSSERGGLNEQF
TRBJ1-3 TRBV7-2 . ASSLVVTGGRSSGNTIY
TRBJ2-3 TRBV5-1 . ASSGGVATDTQY
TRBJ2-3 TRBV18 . ASSLDRVRPDTQY
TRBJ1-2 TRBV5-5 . ASSLQGDYGYT
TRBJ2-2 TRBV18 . ASSPRTSVNTGELF
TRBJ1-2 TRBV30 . AWSPPRSLNYGYT
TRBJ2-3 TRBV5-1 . ASSPWARGTDTQY
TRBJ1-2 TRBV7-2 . ASSLGQGLNYGYT
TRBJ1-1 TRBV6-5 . ASSYSGQGWGEAF
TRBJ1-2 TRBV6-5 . ASAPEVGGLNGYT
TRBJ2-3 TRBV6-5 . ASKRTSTDTQY
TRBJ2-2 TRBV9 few ASSRREVSNTGELF
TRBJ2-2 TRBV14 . ASSQERTGSATGELF
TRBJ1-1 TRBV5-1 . ASSLAAGGTNTEAF
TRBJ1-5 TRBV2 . ASSPQGMGQPQH
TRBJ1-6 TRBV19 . ASRGTEWNSPLH
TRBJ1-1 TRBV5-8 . ASSPEDSRTEAF
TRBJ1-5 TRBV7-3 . ASSPLWDRDDQPQH
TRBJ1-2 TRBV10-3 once AISRDRVDYGYT
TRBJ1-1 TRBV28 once ASSIPQGEVNTEAF
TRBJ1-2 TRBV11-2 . ASSLGRYGSYGYT
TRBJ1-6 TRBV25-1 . ASSEADRVHSPLH
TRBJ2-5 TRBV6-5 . ASSYSGTSGQETQY
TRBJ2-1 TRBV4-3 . ASSLAGQGTYNEQF
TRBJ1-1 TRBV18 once ASSRLGQAVNTEAF
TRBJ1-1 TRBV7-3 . ASSSSRNTEAF
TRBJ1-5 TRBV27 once ASSPTGETNQPQH
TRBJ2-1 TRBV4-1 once ASSQPVARYNEQF
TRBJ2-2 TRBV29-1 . SAQQGMGLF
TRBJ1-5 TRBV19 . ASTPRQTFNQPQH
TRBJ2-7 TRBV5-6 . ASSLGLGDYEQY
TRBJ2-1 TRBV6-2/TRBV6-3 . ASSYGGVPYNEQF
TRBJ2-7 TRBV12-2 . ASRLLYGPDSSSYEQY
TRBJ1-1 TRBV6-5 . ASSYSRGTEAF
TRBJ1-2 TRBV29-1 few SVPQGNGGYT
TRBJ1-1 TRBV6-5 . VRGLGAGAEAF
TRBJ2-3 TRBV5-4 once ASSSRGGQDTQY
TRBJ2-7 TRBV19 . ASSIQDRGTYEQY
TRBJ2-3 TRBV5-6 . ASSSGQGANTQY
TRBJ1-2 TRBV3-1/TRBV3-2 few ASSPLRQTSYT
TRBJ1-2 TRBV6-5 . ASSIDSFGGYT
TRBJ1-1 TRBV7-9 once ASSRWRGRGDTEAF
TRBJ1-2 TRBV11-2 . ASSLGQGARGYT
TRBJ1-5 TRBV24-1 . ATRQTGSNQPQH
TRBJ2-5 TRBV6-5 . ASSLRTGTTQETQY
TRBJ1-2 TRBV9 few ASSEAPGLLSIRGGYT
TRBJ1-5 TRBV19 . ASHRDLNQPQH
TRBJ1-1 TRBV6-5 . ASSQRGLSHTEAF